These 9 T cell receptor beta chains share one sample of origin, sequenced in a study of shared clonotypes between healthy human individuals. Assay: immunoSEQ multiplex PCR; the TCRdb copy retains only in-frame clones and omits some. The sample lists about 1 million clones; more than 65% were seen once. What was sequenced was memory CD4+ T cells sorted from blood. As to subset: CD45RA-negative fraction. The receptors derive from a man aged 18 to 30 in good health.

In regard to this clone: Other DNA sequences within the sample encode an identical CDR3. The CDR3 nucleotides read TGTGCCAGCAGCGTAGGGGGGGCCTCTGGAAACACCATATATTTT. Its protein is CASSVGGASGNTIYF. The chain links TRBV9 to TRBJ1-3; D perhaps matches TRBD1 (6 bases). Germline V CDR1 and CDR2: SGDLS, YYNGEE. V shed 0 bases and J shed 0 bases, with 7 bases lying between them. This CDR3 is 15 amino acids long.

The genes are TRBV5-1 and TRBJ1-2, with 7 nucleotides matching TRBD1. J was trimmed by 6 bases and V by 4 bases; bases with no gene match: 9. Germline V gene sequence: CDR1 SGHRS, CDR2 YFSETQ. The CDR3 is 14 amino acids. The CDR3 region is CASSLRQGTDGYTF. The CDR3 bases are TGCGCCAGCAGCCTTAGACAGGGAACGGATGGCTACACCTTC.

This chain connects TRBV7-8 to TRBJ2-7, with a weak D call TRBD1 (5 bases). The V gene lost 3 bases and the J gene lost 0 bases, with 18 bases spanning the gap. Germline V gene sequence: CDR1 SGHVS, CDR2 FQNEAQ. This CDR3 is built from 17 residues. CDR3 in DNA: TGTGCCAGCAGCTTCCCAGATACAGGACACAGCTCCTACGAGCAGTACTTC. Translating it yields CASSFPDTGHSSYEQYF.

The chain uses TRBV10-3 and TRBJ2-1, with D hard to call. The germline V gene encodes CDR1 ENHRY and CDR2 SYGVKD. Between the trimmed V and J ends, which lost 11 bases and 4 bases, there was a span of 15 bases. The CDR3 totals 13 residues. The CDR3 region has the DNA TGTGCCTCCAAGGGTGGGATTTACAATGAGCAGTTCTTC. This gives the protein CASKGGIYNEQFF.

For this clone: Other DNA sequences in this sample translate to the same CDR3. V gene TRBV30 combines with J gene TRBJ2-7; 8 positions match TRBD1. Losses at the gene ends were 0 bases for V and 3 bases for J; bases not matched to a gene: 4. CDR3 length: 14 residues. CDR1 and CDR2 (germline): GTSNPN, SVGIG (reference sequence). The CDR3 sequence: CAWSVLDRVYEQYF. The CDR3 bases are TGTGCCTGGAGTGTTTTGGACAGGGTCTACGAGCAGTACTTC. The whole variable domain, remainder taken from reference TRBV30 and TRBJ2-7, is SQTIHQWPATLVQPVGSPLSLECTVEGTSNPNLYWYRQAAGRGLQLLFYSVGIGQISSEVPQNLSASRPQDRQFILSSKKLLLSDSGFYLCAWSVLDRVYEQYFGPGTRLTVT.

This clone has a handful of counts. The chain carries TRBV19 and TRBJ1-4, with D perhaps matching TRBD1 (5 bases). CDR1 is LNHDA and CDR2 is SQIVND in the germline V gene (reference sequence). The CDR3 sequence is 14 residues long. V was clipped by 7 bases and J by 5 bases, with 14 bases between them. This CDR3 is CASTRDDRNEKLFF. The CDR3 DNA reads TGTGCCAGTACCAGGGACGACCGCAATGAAAAACTGTTTTTT.

The chain's CDR3 is CASSVRLAEQFF. CDR3 DNA: TGTGCCAGCAGTGTCAGACTAGCCGAGCAGTTCTTC. The rearrangement uses TRBV25-1 and TRBJ2-1; 7 bases align to TRBD2. The V gene end was trimmed by 4 bases and the J gene end by 10 bases; junction bases not matched to a gene: 4. Germline CDR1 is MGHDK and CDR2 is SYGVNS. The CDR3 extends over 12 amino acids.

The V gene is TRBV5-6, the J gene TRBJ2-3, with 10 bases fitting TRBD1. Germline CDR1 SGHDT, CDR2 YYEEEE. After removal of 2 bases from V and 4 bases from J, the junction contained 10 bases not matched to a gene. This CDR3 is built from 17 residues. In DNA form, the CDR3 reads TGTGCCAGCAGCTTTGGGCCGACAGGGGGCAGCGCAGATACGCAGTATTTT. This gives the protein CASSFGPTGGSADTQYF.

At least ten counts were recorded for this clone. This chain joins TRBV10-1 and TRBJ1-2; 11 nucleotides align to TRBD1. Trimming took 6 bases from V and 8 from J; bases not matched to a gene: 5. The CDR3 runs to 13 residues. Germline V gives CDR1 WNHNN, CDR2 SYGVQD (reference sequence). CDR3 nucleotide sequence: TGCGCCAGCAGCTGGGGACAGGGGGAGGGCTACACCTTC. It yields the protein CASSWGQGEGYTF.